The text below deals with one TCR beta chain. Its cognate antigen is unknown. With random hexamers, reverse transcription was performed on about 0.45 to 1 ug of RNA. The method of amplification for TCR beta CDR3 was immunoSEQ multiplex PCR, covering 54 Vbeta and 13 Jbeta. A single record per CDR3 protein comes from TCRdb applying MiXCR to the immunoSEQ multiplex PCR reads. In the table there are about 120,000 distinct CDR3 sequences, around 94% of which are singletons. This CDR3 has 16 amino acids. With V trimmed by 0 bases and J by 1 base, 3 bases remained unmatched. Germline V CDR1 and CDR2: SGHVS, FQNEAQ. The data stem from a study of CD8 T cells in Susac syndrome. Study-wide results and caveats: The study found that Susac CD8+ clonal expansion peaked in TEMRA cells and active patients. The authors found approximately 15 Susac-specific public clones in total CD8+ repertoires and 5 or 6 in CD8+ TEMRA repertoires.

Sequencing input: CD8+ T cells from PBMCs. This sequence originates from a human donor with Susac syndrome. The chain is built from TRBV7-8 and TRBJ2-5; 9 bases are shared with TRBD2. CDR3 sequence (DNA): TGTGCCAGCAGCTTAGCGGCTAGCGGGGCCCAAGAGACCCAGTACTTC. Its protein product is CASSLAASGAQETQYF.